This note documents a single T cell receptor beta chain sequence. Its antigen remains unidentified. Germline lookup yields CDR1 SGHAT and CDR2 FQNNGV. The CDR3 extends over 15 amino acids. This record comes from a study of blood T cells in healthy people across ages. Overall study results and limits: Bulk PBMC profiling left naive and antigen-experienced comparisons inconclusive.

A second about 7 to 11 cycle PCR used barcoded and J-beta primers. Every molecule of cDNA carried a tag from a template-switch adaptor with 12 random nucleotides. TCRdb re-analysed the 5' RACE reads in MiXCR, keeping a single row per CDR3 protein. The sample carries roughly 680,000 distinct CDR3 sequences, 45% to 60% recorded once. Every donor contributed roughly 10 milliliters of peripheral blood by blood draw. The material sequenced was blood. V and J are TRBV11-2 and TRBJ2-5; TRBD1 aligns across 7 bases. The J call is in doubt because the DNA end fits TRBJ2-7 better. This receptor was taken from a woman older than 75 in good health. The CDR3 region has the DNA TGTGCCAGCAGCTCGCCAGGGGACAGAACCTACGAGCAGTACTTC. Its protein is CASSSPGDRTYEQYF.